This TCR beta chain was obtained from a study of shared clonotypes between healthy human individuals. Study conclusions and caveats: Clonotypes shared by all four sorted-subset donors had higher generation probabilities than non-shared clonotypes. Roughly 4.6% of naive CD4 clonotypes were common to a handful of donors. What rarefaction showed was incomplete sorted-subset sequencing despite large depth.

Recent acute infections and vaccinations were absent in the healthy HIV-negative adult donors. The CDR3 totals 16 residues. Germline V gene sequence: CDR1 LGHNA, CDR2 YSLEER. Trimming pared 0 bases from V and 1 base from J, leaving 7 bases between. Details on this clone: As yet, its antigen is unknown.

Sequenced by immunoSEQ multiplex PCR; TCRdb stores in-frame clones only, minus some. The sample includes nearly 1 million clones, over 60% of them seen just once. Sequenced material: memory CD4+ T cells sorted from blood. Stated subset: CD45RA-negative fraction. This TCR came from a man between 18 and 35 years old in good health. V gene TRBV4-3 combines with J gene TRBJ2-6; D gene unclear. CDR3 in amino acids: CASSQDPLSGANVLTF. The CDR3, as DNA: TGCGCCAGCAGCCAAGATCCTCTATCTGGGGCCAACGTCCTGACTTTC.